The T cell receptor (beta chain) under discussion was sequenced for a study of a mutant IDH1 vaccine in newly diagnosed glioma. As to this clone: Its antigen is as yet unknown.

The assay was immunoSEQ multiplex PCR, and TCRdb's table has in-frame clones only and misses some. The sample has tens of thousands of clones; about four fifths are singletons. Time point denoted: week 11, during vaccination. In every dose of vaccine, 300 ug of mutant IDH1 20-mer peptide was given alongside topical imiquimod. Germline loops: CDR1 MNHNS, CDR2 SASEGT. CDR3 length: 17 residues. Trimming took off 3 bases at V and 2 bases at J, with 16 bases between the two ends. The material was PBMCs, obtained from a glioma patient whose treatment included an IDH1 peptide vaccine. This receptor was taken from a woman aged 50 to 60 with glioma. The rearrangement uses TRBV6-1 and TRBJ1-4; no clear D gene. The CDR3 region has the DNA TGTGCCAGCAGTGACCGAGGGAGAGGCAGGACTAATGAAAAACTGTTTTTT. It encodes CASSDRGRGRTNEKLFF.